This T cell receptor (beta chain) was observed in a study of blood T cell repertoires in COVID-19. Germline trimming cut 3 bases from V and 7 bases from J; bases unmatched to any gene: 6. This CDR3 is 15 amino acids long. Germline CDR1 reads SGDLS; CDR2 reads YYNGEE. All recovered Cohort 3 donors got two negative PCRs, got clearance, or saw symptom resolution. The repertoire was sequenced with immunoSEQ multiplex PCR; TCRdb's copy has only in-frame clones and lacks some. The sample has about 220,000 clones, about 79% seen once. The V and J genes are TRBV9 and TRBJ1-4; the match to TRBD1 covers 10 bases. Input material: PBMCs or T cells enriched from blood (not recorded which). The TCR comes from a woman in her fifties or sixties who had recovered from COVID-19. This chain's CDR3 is CASSEGQGYGEKLFF. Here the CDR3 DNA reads TGTGCCAGCAGCGAGGGACAGGGGTATGGTGAAAAACTGTTTTTT.